The 25 T cell receptor beta chains reported below all come from one sample, sequenced in a study of T cell responses to AZD1222 COVID-19 vaccine (dated by TCRdb to the early 2020s). Libraries were built with the immunoSEQ multiplex PCR assay. TCRdb stores this immuneACCESS table with in-frame sequences only. Part of the clones is absent; in the studies checked, under half of the shortfall reflects unresolved V genes, and no reason is known for the rest. The table for this sample lists more than 150,000 clones; 80% to 95% of them were counted only once. In total, the top ten clones hold approximately 3.4% of the sample. Interpreted using the paper, the time point label stands for: about 28 days (+/-7) after the second vaccine dose. The sequenced sample was peripheral blood, obtained 28 days after the second AZD1222 dose. These receptors were collected from an adult who received the AZD1222 COVID-19 vaccine.

This clone was counted a single time. The rearrangement uses TRBV27 and TRBJ2-1; D remains unclear. The V end was cut by 5 bases, the J end by 0 bases, with 11 bases between. Germline V gene data show CDR1 as MNHEY and CDR2 as SMNVEV (reference sequence). The CDR3 has 15 amino acids. This chain's CDR3 is CASSLRPISYNEQFF. CDR3 in DNA: TGTGCCAGCAGTCTGCGCCCAATCTCCTACAATGAGCAGTTCTTC.

This sequence joins TRBV5-1 and TRBJ1-1; D is possibly TRBD1 (5 bases). Germline CDR1 SGHRS, CDR2 YFSETQ. This CDR3 has 12 amino acids. Between the trimmed V and J ends, which lost 1 base and 5 bases, there was a span of 6 bases. For the CDR3, the DNA is TGCGCCAGCAGCTTGAAGGGGACTGAAGCTTTCTTT. It specifies CASSLKGTEAFF.

The chain carries TRBV28 and TRBJ2-5, with TRBD2 identical over 11 bases. The CDR3 length is 16 residues. The V gene's germline CDR1 is MDHEN and CDR2 SYDVKM. V was pared by 7 bases and J by 3 bases, with 10 bases of the junction left unmatched. The CDR3 coding sequence is TGTGCCAGCACCTGGGTTAGCGGGAGGGAGGAAGAGACCCAGTACTTC. Its protein product is CASTWVSGREEETQYF.

This chain joins TRBV14 and TRBJ2-1; maybe TRBD2 (6 bases). Trimming took off 5 bases at V and 6 bases at J, with 14 bases between the two ends. The CDR3 is made up of 14 amino acids. The germline V gene encodes CDR1 SGHDN and CDR2 FVKESK. In DNA, the CDR3 is TGTGCCAGCAGCTTGGGGGGAGTCGGCAATGAGCAGTTCTTC. This codes for CASSLGGVGNEQFF.

The chain is built from TRBV5-3 and TRBJ1-2, with 11 bases identical to TRBD1. TRBV5-3 is an open reading frame, and its role is uncertain. J gave up 3 bases and V 0 bases, and 4 bases lay outside the gene matches. The length of the CDR3 is 16 residues. The chain's CDR3 is CARSLADRGRYYGYTF. For the CDR3, the DNA is TGTGCCAGAAGCTTGGCGGACAGGGGGCGATACTATGGCTACACCTTC.

The chain employs TRBV15 and TRBJ2-3; D possibly corresponds to TRBD2 (5 bases). The CDR3 totals 15 residues. Trimming took 9 bases from V and 0 from J, leaving 16 bases between them. CDR1 is LNHNV and CDR2 is YYDKDF in the germline V gene (reference sequence). The CDR3: CATSRDGLSTDTQYF. The CDR3 nucleotides are TGTGCCACTTCTAGAGACGGACTTAGCACAGATACGCAGTATTTT.

CDR3 region: CASRAATARETQYF. In DNA form, the CDR3 reads TGTGCCAGCAGGGCCGCGACTGCGAGGGAGACCCAGTACTTC. This chain links TRBV28 with TRBJ2-5; D remains unclear. This CDR3 has 14 amino acids. The germline V and J ends were trimmed by 6 bases and 5 bases, with 16 bases remaining between them. Germline values: CDR1 MDHEN, CDR2 SYDVKM.

The chain has TRBV20-1 and TRBJ1-1; 7 nucleotides match TRBD1. In germline, CDR1 is DFQATT, CDR2 SNEGSKA (reference sequence). The CDR3 length is 12 residues. V gave up 3 bases and J gave up 5 bases; unmatched junction bases: 3. The DNA for the CDR3 is TGCAGTGCTAGTCCAGGGGGTACTGAAGCTTTCTTT. Amino acids: CSASPGGTEAFF.

This clone appeared a single time. V gene TRBV19 combines with J gene TRBJ1-2; D might be TRBD1 (5 bases). CDR1 is LNHDA, CDR2 SQIVND, per germline (reference sequence). Trimming stripped 5 bases from V and 8 bases from J, with 21 bases between. The CDR3 covers 15 residues. The CDR3 sequence: CASSPGTVTSMGYTF. In nucleotides, the CDR3 is TGTGCCAGTAGTCCCGGGACTGTTACCTCTATGGGCTACACCTTC. Combining the CDR3 with reference TRBV19 and TRBJ1-2 gives the whole variable domain DGGITQSPKYLFRKEGQNVTLSCEQNLNHDAMYWYRQDPGQGLRLIYYSQIVNDFQKGDIAEGYSVSREKKESFPLTVTSAQKNPTAFYLCASSPGTVTSMGYTFGSGTRLTVV.

The chain joins TRBV19 to TRBJ1-2; D gene unclear. The CDR3 is 14 residues long. V lost 8 bases and J lost 4, with 17 bases in between. Germline V gene sequence: CDR1 LNHDA, CDR2 SQIVND (reference sequence). CDR3 residues: CASGMTQTIYGYTF. Here the CDR3 DNA reads TGTGCCAGTGGAATGACACAAACTATCTATGGCTACACCTTC.

The rearrangement joins TRBV27 to TRBJ1-1; D is unclear. Germline V gene sequence: CDR1 MNHEY, CDR2 SMNVEV (reference sequence). V shed 3 bases and J shed 10 bases, with 15 bases lying between them. This CDR3 is built from 13 residues. The CDR3 DNA reads TGTGCCAGCAGTTTTTCGGCAGGCCGAGGAGCTTTCTTT. Amino acids: CASSFSAGRGAFF.

This clone was recorded a few times. V is TRBV28 and J is TRBJ1-2; no definite D call. The CDR3 covers 12 residues. V lost 11 bases, J lost 4 bases, and 14 bases lay in between. CDR1 is MDHEN, CDR2 SYDVKM, per germline. This CDR3 reads CAGSTEFYGYTF. The CDR3 coding sequence is TGTGCCGGAAGTACAGAGTTCTATGGCTACACCTTC.

The chain has TRBV6-1 and TRBJ2-1, with D unresolved. V lost 1 base and J 9 bases, leaving 4 bases between the germline ends. CDR1 and CDR2 (germline): MNHNS, SASEGT. There are 11 residues in the CDR3. Here the CDR3 reads CASSEGGEQFF. The CDR3 DNA follows: TGTGCCAGCAGTGAAGGTGGTGAGCAGTTCTTC.

The rearrangement uses TRBV5-1 and TRBJ2-7; D is possibly TRBD1 (5 bases). In germline, CDR1 is SGHRS, CDR2 YFSETQ. This CDR3 contains 15 residues. V lost 0 bases and J lost 0, with 10 bases in between. The CDR3 spells CASSLGQTGSYEQYF. In DNA form, the CDR3 reads TGCGCCAGCAGCTTGGGACAGACCGGCTCCTACGAGCAGTACTTC.

The J gene is TRBJ1-5, the V gene TRBV18, with D possibly matching TRBD1 (5 bases). Germline loops: CDR1 KGHSH, CDR2 LQKENI. The CDR3 spans 16 residues. V gave up 5 bases and J gave up 5 bases, with 19 bases separating them. The CDR3: CASSSPGPSGDQPQHF. DNA of the CDR3: TGTGCCAGCTCATCTCCGGGACCCAGTGGGGATCAGCCCCAGCATTTT.

This sequence joins TRBV6-5 and TRBJ2-2; 11 bases are shared with TRBD1. Germline V gives CDR1 MNHEY, CDR2 SVGAGI. The CDR3 contains 15 residues. The chain's CDR3 is CAKGRDRGSSGELFF. The CDR3 bases are TGTGCGAAGGGCCGGGACAGGGGGTCTTCCGGGGAGCTGTTTTTT.

The chain employs TRBV19 and TRBJ1-4; D gene unclear. Germline CDR1 and CDR2: LNHDA and SQIVND (reference sequence). There are 15 residues in the CDR3. The V and J ends lost 7 bases and 0 bases respectively, with 12 bases between them. CDR3 DNA: TGTGCCAGTAAGGCGGGAGTGGCAACTAATGAAAAACTGTTTTTT. The encoded protein is CASKAGVATNEKLFF.

This clone was recorded only once. This rearrangement joins TRBV24-1 to TRBJ2-6; 9 nucleotides match TRBD1. V lost 9 bases and J lost 0; bases outside the gene matches: 11. CDR3 length: 18 residues. Looked up from germline, CDR1 is KGHDR and CDR2 is SFDVKD. The CDR3 is CATSGPGQGISGANVLTF. As DNA, the CDR3 is TGTGCCACCTCGGGCCCGGGACAGGGAATCTCTGGGGCCAACGTCCTGACTTTC.

The chain recombines TRBV27 with TRBJ2-1, with 10 bases lining up with TRBD1. V shed 6 bases and J 2 bases; nucleotides not matched to a gene: 7. CDR1 MNHEY and CDR2 SMNVEV come from the germline V gene (reference sequence). CDR3 length: 16 amino acids. DNA of the CDR3: TGTGCCAGCAGCCAAATCGGACAGGGGGCCTACAATGAGCAGTTCTTC. Its protein is CASSQIGQGAYNEQFF.

V gene TRBV27 combines with J gene TRBJ1-5, with 8 bases matching TRBD1. The CDR3 runs to 16 residues. The germline CDR1 and CDR2 sequences are MNHEY and SMNVEV (reference sequence). V was pared by 5 bases and J by 7 bases, with 13 bases of the junction left unmatched. This CDR3 reads CASSTKRIQGEQPQHF. CDR3 in DNA: TGTGCCAGCAGTACCAAACGAATACAGGGGGAGCAGCCCCAGCATTTT.

V and J are TRBV25-1 and TRBJ1-2; possible D gene TRBD1, 6 bases. Germline V gene lookup returns CDR1 MGHDK and CDR2 SYGVNS. This CDR3 contains 15 residues. V was pared by 3 bases and J by 4 bases, with 15 bases between. This CDR3 reads CASSDRRGLIYGYTF. CDR3 nucleotide sequence: TGTGCCAGCAGTGATCGCAGGGGACTTATCTATGGCTACACCTTC.

This clone was seen once. The V and J genes are TRBV10-3 and TRBJ2-1; TRBD1 matches at 9 bases. Germline lookup yields CDR1 ENHRY and CDR2 SYGVKD. With 11 bases clipped from V and 4 bases from J, the junction kept 9 bases outside the gene matches. This CDR3 comprises 14 residues. CDR3 nucleotides: TGTGCCCTCGCCCGGGACAGGGAATACAATGAGCAGTTCTTC. Translating gives CALARDREYNEQFF.

The V and J genes are TRBV11-3 and TRBJ2-3; no clear D gene. The CDR3 is 16 amino acids. Trimming stripped 4 bases from V and 1 base from J, with 15 bases between. The germline gives CDR1 SGHNT, CDR2 YENEEA. The CDR3 coding sequence is TGTGCCAGCAGCTCAACCGGGCCTAGGGGCACAGATACGCAGTATTTT. Translating it yields CASSSTGPRGTDTQYF.

This clone was detected once. This sequence joins TRBV29-1 and TRBJ2-1; D is ambiguous. Trimming stripped 8 bases from V and 0 bases from J, with 8 bases between. The CDR3 is 12 amino acids. Germline CDR1 SQVTM, CDR2 ANQGSEA. The chain's CDR3 is CSTESSYNEQFF. The DNA of the CDR3 is TGCAGCACCGAAAGCTCCTACAATGAGCAGTTCTTC.

The gene calls are TRBV11-2 and TRBJ2-7; TRBD2 matches 13 bases. This CDR3 contains 15 residues. V shed 5 bases and J 4 bases; nucleotides not matched to a gene: 5. Germline lookup yields CDR1 SGHAT and CDR2 FQNNGV. CDR3: CASSSGLAGVYEQYF. The CDR3 DNA reads as TGTGCCAGCAGCAGTGGACTAGCGGGAGTTTACGAGCAGTACTTC.